The entry that follows covers one T cell receptor (beta chain) sequence. Its antigen is currently unknown. These data originate in a study of cytomegalovirus exposure and HLA in healthy donors. Primers included in the PCR were 60 Vbeta and 13 Jbeta primers. Method: immunoSEQ multiplex PCR; TCRdb's copy keeps in-frame clones and lacks some. The data contain around 150,000 clones, approximately 77% of them singletons. Notes on the study in general: The authors listed over 150 TCR beta chains as cytomegalovirus-associated. Sequencing likely caused a cluster of highly shared sequence variants. Presence/absence comparisons presumed near-even sequencing depth among donors.

Trimming shortened V by 6 bases and J by 0 bases, and 16 bases separated the two germline ends. CDR1 and CDR2 from the germline V gene are MNHEY and SMNVEV (reference sequence). The CDR3 consists of 16 residues. Sequencing was performed on PBMCs. The genes are TRBV27 and TRBJ2-3; D perhaps matches TRBD1 (6 bases). The sequence derives from a young man in good health and CMV-seronegative. The CDR3 DNA reads TGTGCCAGCAGCCGGGACACCACCACTAGCACAGATACGCAGTATTTT. This gives the protein CASSRDTTTSTDTQYF.